The TCR beta chain under discussion was sequenced for a study of shared clonotypes between healthy human individuals. Looking at the study overall: Plates per donor: three CD4 naive, three CD4 memory, two CD8 naive, one CD8 memory.

This CDR3 is built from 13 residues. The ends were cut back, 7 bases at V and 5 bases at J, with 13 bases in the middle. Germline V gives CDR1 SGDLS, CDR2 YYNGEE. Deep-level running was used for the assay. The protocol was immunoSEQ multiplex PCR, while the TCRdb copy is restricted to in-frame clones and leaves out a portion. The table includes 760,000 or so clones, around 96% detected once. It was CD45RO-negative cells, positively selected for CCR7, that made up naive CD8 cells, with terminally differentiated effector memory CD45RA+ cells excluded. The chain links TRBV9 to TRBJ2-1; D gene unclear. This TCR was sampled from a young man in good health. What was sequenced was naive CD8+ T cells sorted from blood. The CDR3 DNA reads TGTGCCAGCGGGATAGAACGCAACAATGAGCAGTTCTTC. This codes for CASGIERNNEQFF.